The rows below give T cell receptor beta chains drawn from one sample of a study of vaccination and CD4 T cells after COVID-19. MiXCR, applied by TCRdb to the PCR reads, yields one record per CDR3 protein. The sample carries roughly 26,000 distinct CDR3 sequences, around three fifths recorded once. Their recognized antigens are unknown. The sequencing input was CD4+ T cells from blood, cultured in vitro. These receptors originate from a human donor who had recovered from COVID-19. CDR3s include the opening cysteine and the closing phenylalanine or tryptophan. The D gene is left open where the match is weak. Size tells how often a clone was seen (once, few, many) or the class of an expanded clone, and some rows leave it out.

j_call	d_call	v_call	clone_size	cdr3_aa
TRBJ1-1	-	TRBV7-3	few	CASSLSKNTEAFF
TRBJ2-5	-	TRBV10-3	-	CAISEMGKGETQYF
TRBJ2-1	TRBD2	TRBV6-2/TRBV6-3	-	CASSPSGRRYNEQFF
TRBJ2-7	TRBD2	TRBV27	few	CASSAGLAGGAPSHEQYF
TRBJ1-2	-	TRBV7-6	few	CASSPRKGRTHGYTF
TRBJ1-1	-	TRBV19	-	CASSIELYTEAFF
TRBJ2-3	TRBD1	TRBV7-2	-	CASSLSRRAGGDTQYF
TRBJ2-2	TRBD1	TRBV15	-	CATSRDTSRDRGTGELFF
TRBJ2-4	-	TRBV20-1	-	CSAVQLTAAKNIQYF
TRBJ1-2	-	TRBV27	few	CASSLPTGRGYTF
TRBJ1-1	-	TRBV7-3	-	CASSPGMSTEAFF
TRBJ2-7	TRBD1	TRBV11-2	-	CASSLDGQGAGEQYF
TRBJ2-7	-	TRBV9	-	CASSATGLPYEQYF
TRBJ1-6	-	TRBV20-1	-	CSARDDGRDNSPLHF
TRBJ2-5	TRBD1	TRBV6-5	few	CASSYSAGGHATQYF
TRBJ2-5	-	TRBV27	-	CASSSLGGTQYF